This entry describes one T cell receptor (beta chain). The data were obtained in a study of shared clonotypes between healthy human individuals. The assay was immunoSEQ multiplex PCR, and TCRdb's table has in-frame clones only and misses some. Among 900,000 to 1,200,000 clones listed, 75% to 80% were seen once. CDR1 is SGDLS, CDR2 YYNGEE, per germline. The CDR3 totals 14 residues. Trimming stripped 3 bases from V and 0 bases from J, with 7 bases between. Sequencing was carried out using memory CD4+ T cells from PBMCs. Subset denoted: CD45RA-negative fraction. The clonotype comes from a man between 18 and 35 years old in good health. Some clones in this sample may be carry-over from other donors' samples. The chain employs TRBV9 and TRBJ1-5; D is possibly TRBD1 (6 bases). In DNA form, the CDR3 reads TGTGCCAGCAGCGGGGACATTAGCAATCAGCCCCAGCATTTT. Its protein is CASSGDISNQPQHF.